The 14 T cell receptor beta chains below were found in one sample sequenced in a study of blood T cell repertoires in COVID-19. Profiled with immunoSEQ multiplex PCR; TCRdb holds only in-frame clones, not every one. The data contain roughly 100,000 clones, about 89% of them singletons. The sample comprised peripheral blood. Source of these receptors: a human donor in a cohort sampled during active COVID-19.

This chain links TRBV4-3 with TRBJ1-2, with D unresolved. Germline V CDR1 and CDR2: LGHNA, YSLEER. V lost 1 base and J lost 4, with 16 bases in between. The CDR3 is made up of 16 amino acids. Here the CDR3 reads CASSQGLSEAIYGYTF. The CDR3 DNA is TGCGCCAGCAGCCAAGGCCTTAGCGAGGCCATCTATGGCTACACCTTC.

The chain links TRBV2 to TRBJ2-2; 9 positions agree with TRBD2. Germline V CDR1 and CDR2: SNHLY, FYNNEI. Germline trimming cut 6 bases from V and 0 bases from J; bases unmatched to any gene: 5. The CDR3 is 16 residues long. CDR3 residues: CASRDASGANTGELFF. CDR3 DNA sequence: TGTGCCAGCAGGGATGCTAGCGGGGCGAACACCGGGGAGCTGTTTTTT.

The CDR3, as DNA: TGTGCCAGCAACAGGGACAGCATATACGAGCAGTACTTC. Translated, it gives CASNRDSIYEQYF. The chain uses TRBV6-5 and TRBJ2-5, with 7 nucleotides matching TRBD1. The J call may be mistaken, given a closer DNA end match to TRBJ2-7. The CDR3 has 13 residues. CDR1 is MNHEY and CDR2 is SVGAGI in the germline V gene.

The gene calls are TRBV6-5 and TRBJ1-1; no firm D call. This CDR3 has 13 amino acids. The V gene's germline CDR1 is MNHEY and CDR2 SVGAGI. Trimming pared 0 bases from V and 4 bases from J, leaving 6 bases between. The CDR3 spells CASSYSTVTEAFF. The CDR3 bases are TGTGCCAGCAGTTACTCGACTGTCACTGAAGCTTTCTTT.

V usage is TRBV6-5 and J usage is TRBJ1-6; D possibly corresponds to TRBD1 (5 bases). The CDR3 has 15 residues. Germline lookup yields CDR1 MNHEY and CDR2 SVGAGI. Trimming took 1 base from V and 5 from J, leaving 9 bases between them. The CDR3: CASSYLRQNNSPLHF. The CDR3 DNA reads TGTGCCAGCAGTTACTTGCGACAGAATAATTCACCCCTCCACTTT.

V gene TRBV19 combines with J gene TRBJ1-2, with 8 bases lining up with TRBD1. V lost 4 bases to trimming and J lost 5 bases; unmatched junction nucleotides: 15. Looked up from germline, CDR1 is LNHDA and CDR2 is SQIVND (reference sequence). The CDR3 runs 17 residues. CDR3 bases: TGTGCCAGTAGTAGCGTGGGACAGGACTACCAGGGTTATGGCTACACCTTC. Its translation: CASSSVGQDYQGYGYTF.

This CDR3 reads CASSTTGSGYTF. CDR3 bases: TGTGCCAGCAGCACTACAGGGAGTGGCTACACCTTC. The chain carries TRBV28 and TRBJ1-2; TRBD1 is a possible D gene (6 bases). This CDR3 is 12 amino acids long. V lost 6 bases to trimming and J lost 7 bases, with 12 bases between them. Germline lookup yields CDR1 MDHEN and CDR2 SYDVKM.

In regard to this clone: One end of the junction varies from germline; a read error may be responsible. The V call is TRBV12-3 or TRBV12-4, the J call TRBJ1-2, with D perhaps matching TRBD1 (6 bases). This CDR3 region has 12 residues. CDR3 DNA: TGTGCCAGCAGAAACCAGGGGCACAGTCCTAATTTC. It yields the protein CASRNQGHSPNF.

CDR3 sequence reads: CASSVDRVGSTPLHF. The CDR3 DNA reads TGTGCCAGCAGCGTGGACAGGGTGGGGTCGACACCCCTCCACTTT. The genes are TRBV5-8 and TRBJ1-6; 8 bases map to TRBD1. Germline loops: CDR1 SGHTS, CDR2 YDEGEE. Germline trimming cut 4 bases from V and 11 bases from J; bases unmatched to any gene: 11. This CDR3 comprises 15 residues.

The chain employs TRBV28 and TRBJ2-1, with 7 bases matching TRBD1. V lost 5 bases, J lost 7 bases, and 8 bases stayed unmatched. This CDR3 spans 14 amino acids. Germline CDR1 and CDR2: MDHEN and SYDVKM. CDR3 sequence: CASSPSDRRNEQFF. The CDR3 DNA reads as TGTGCCAGCAGTCCGTCGGACAGGCGGAATGAGCAGTTCTTC. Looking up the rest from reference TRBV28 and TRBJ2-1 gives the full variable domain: DVKVTQSSRYLVKRTGEKVFLECVQDMDHENMFWYRQDPGLGLRLIYFSYDVKMKEKGDIPEGYSVSREKKERFSLILESASTNQTSMYLCASSPSDRRNEQFFGPGTRLTVL.

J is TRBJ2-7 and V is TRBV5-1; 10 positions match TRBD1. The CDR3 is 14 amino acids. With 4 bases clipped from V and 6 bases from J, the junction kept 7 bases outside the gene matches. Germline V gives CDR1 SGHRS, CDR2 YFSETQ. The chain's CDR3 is CASSVDRGRSEQYF. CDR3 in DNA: TGCGCCAGCAGCGTCGACAGGGGGCGTTCCGAGCAGTACTTC. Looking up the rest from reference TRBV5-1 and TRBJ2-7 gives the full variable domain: KAGVTQTPRYLIKTRGQQVTLSCSPISGHRSVSWYQQTPGQGLQFLFEYFSETQRNKGNFPGRFSGRQFSNSRSEMNVSTLELGDSALYLCASSVDRGRSEQYFGPGTRLTVT.

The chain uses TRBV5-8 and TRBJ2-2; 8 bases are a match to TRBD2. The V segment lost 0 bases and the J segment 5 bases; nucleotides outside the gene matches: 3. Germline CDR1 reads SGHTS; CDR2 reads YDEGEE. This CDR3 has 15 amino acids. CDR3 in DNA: TGTGCCAGCAGCTTGGGCCAGCGGGGGACCGGGGAGCTGTTTTTT. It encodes CASSLGQRGTGELFF.

CDR3 nucleotide sequence: TGTGCCAGCAGCACTGACAGGGGCTCTGGAAACACCATATATTTT. Its protein is CASSTDRGSGNTIYF. The gene calls are TRBV6-5 and TRBJ1-3; 8 bases agree with TRBD1. Germline V gene data show CDR1 as MNHEY and CDR2 as SVGAGI. Unmatched junction bases numbered 4, after V lost 6 bases and J lost 0 bases. This CDR3 spans 15 amino acids.

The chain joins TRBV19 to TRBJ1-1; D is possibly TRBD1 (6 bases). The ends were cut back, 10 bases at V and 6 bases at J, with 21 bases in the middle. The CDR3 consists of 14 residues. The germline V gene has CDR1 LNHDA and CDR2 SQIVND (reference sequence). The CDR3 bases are TGTGCCACCACTGACCAGGGGAGGGGTTCTGAAGCTTTCTTT. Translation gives CATTDQGRGSEAFF.